This TCR beta chain was sequenced during a study of Graves' ophthalmopathy and Graves' hyperthyroidism. Background on the study: Untreated patients at initial diagnosis provided peripheral blood.

Researchers took RNA transcripts and amplified TCR beta CDR3 regions from them. An opening RT-PCR round employed HTBI primers and preceded a second-round multiplex PCR. TCRdb fed the multiplex PCR reads into MiXCR, producing one record per CDR3 protein. The table shows hundreds of thousands of distinct CDR3 sequences, with over 20% occurring only once. Trimming took 3 bases from V and 5 from J, leaving 16 bases between them. Looked up from germline, CDR1 is SGHRS and CDR2 is YFSETQ. CDR3 length equals 15 residues. Sequencing input: peripheral blood. This receptor was obtained from a woman in her late teens or twenties with stable Graves' hyperthyroidism. Some clones in this sample may be carry-over from other donors' samples. This sequence joins TRBV5-1 and TRBJ2-3; D perhaps matches TRBD1 (5 bases). The CDR3 nucleotides are TGCGCCAGCAGCTCCGGCCAGGGTCCGGGAGATACGCAGTATTTT. Translation gives CASSSGQGPGDTQYF.